Listed here are 29 T cell receptor beta chains from one sample, sequenced in a study of blood T cell repertoires in COVID-19. The table came from immunoSEQ multiplex PCR; TCRdb's copy has only in-frame clones and leaves some out. The sample has 250,000 to 300,000 clones, approximately 91% seen once. The sequenced sample consisted of peripheral blood. Receptors were obtained from a woman between 40 and 50 years old who had recovered from COVID-19.

The chain joins TRBV30 to TRBJ2-7; 8 bases line up with TRBD1. The CDR3 loop spans 14 amino acids. Trimming at V came to 1 base and at J to 3 bases, leaving 5 bases not matched to a gene. Germline CDR1 and CDR2: GTSNPN and SVGIG (reference sequence). This chain's CDR3 is CAWSAGQGYYEQYF. In nucleotides, the CDR3 is TGTGCCTGGAGTGCAGGACAGGGTTACTACGAGCAGTACTTC. Variable domain in full (rest from reference TRBV30 and TRBJ2-7): SQTIHQWPATLVQPVGSPLSLECTVEGTSNPNLYWYRQAAGRGLQLLFYSVGIGQISSEVPQNLSASRPQDRQFILSSKKLLLSDSGFYLCAWSAGQGYYEQYFGPGTRLTVT.

The rearrangement links TRBV24-1 to TRBJ2-3; D ambiguous. The CDR3 is 13 residues long. Germline CDR1 and CDR2: KGHDR and SFDVKD. V was cut by 1 base and J by 2 bases, with 3 bases left in between. The CDR3 protein is CATSDFLTDTQYF. The CDR3 nucleotides read TGTGCCACCAGTGATTTTCTCACAGATACGCAGTATTTT.

The chain links TRBV2 to TRBJ2-3, with a weak D call TRBD2 (5 bases). The CDR3 consists of 14 residues. The V end lost 0 bases, the J end lost 4 bases, and 8 bases lay between the germline ends. The V gene's germline CDR1 is SNHLY and CDR2 FYNNEI. CDR3 coding DNA: TGTGCCAGCAGTGAAGCGCTGGGAGCAGATACGCAGTATTTT. This gives the protein CASSEALGADTQYF.

The genes are TRBV27 and TRBJ1-4; D uncertain. CDR1 is MNHEY and CDR2 is SMNVEV in the germline V gene (reference sequence). This CDR3 region has 15 residues. With 8 bases removed from V and 8 bases from J, the gap between germline ends came to 21 bases. This chain's CDR3 is CASGVGGPKREKLFF. The CDR3 coding sequence is TGTGCCAGCGGGGTGGGAGGACCAAAACGGGAAAAACTGTTTTTT.

A few counts support this clone. CDR3 sequence (DNA): TGTGCCGCCTCCGGGACAGGGGGCGGTCAGCCCCAGCATTTT. It yields the protein CAASGTGGGQPQHF. V gene TRBV19 combines with J gene TRBJ1-5, with 12 bases aligning to TRBD1. The CDR3 is 14 residues long. CDR1 and CDR2 (germline): LNHDA, SQIVND (reference sequence). The ends lost 11 bases at V and 6 bases at J; junction bases unmatched: 8.

The chain links TRBV4-1 to TRBJ2-1; the match to TRBD2 covers 11 bases. V lost 0 bases and J lost 10; bases outside the gene matches: 17. This CDR3 has 19 amino acids. Germline values: CDR1 MGHRA, CDR2 YSYEKL. The CDR3 DNA reads TGCGCCAGCAGCCAAGATCGAGTAGCGGGAGGGCCAGGCGATATCGAGCAGTTCTTC. This codes for CASSQDRVAGGPGDIEQFF.

The CDR3 region has the DNA TGTGCCAGCAGTTTTGTTCTATCTGGGGCCAACGTCCTGACTTTC. Translation gives CASSFVLSGANVLTF. This chain links TRBV28 with TRBJ2-6; D call uncertain. The V gene lost 3 bases and the J gene lost 1 base, with 7 bases spanning the gap. Germline V gene sequence: CDR1 MDHEN, CDR2 SYDVKM. This CDR3 spans 15 amino acids.

The rearrangement uses TRBV5-6 and TRBJ2-1; the match to TRBD2 covers 7 bases. The CDR3 has 14 amino acids. Unmatched junction bases numbered 11, after V lost 0 bases and J lost 14 bases. The germline CDR1 and CDR2 sequences are SGHDT and YYEEEE. DNA for the CDR3: TGTGCCAGCAGCTTGGCGGCGGGAGTCTCACGGGAGTTCTTC. It is translated as CASSLAAGVSREFF.

This clone has just a few counts. Here the CDR3 DNA reads TGTGCCAGCTCACCCAACGGGGGTGGCAATCAGCCCCAGCATTTT. As protein: CASSPNGGGNQPQHF. The genes are TRBV18 and TRBJ1-5, with D tentatively TRBD1 (5 bases). Per the germline V gene, CDR1 is KGHSH and CDR2 is LQKENI. V gave up 3 bases and J gave up 2 bases, with 11 bases separating them. The CDR3 totals 15 residues. Looking up the rest from reference TRBV18 and TRBJ1-5 gives the full variable domain: NAGVMQNPRHLVRRRGQEARLRCSPMKGHSHVYWYRQLPEEGLKFMVYLQKENIIDESGMPKERFSAEFPKEGPSILRIQQVVRGDSAAYFCASSPNGGGNQPQHFGDGTRLSIL.

V gene TRBV23-1 combines with J gene TRBJ2-5; D might be TRBD2 (6 bases). TRBV23-1 is an ORF for which the function is uncertain. The CDR3 contains 12 residues. V was clipped by 11 bases and J by 4 bases, with 14 bases between them. CDR3 loop: CAGSGSGETQYF. The CDR3 DNA is TGCGCCGGTTCCGGGAGCGGAGAGACCCAGTACTTC.

This chain uses TRBV18 with TRBJ1-2; D might be TRBD1 (5 bases). V lost 3 bases to trimming and J lost 8 bases, with 16 bases between them. There are 14 residues in the CDR3. Germline loops: CDR1 KGHSH, CDR2 LQKENI. The CDR3 DNA follows: TGTGCCAGCTCACCCCAGGGTTCCCTACGGGGCTACACCTTC. It yields the protein CASSPQGSLRGYTF.

The rearrangement joins TRBV5-1 to TRBJ2-1; 7 positions match TRBD2. Germline assignment: CDR1 SGHRS and CDR2 YFSETQ. The V gene end was trimmed by 1 base and the J gene end by 8 bases; junction bases not matched to a gene: 6. CDR3 length: 14 amino acids. In nucleotides, the CDR3 is TGCGCCAGCAGCTTGAACGGGAGGACCGATGAGCAGTTCTTC. Translating it yields CASSLNGRTDEQFF. Drawing the rest from reference TRBV5-1 and TRBJ2-1, the complete variable domain is KAGVTQTPRYLIKTRGQQVTLSCSPISGHRSVSWYQQTPGQGLQFLFEYFSETQRNKGNFPGRFSGRQFSNSRSEMNVSTLELGDSALYLCASSLNGRTDEQFFGPGTRLTVL.

The chain combines TRBV5-1 with TRBJ2-5; TRBD2 aligns across 9 bases. The CDR3 sequence is 16 residues long. V lost 0 bases and J lost 2; bases outside the gene matches: 5. Germline loops: CDR1 SGHRS, CDR2 YFSETQ. The CDR3 loop is CASSLEGGRAQETQYF. CDR3 bases: TGCGCCAGCAGCTTGGAGGGCGGGAGGGCGCAAGAGACCCAGTACTTC.

A single count supports this clone. The J gene is TRBJ1-1, the V gene TRBV24-1, with D possibly TRBD1 on 6 matching bases. The V end lost 4 bases, the J end lost 1 base, and 9 bases lay between the germline ends. Per germline, CDR1 KGHDR and CDR2 SFDVKD. The CDR3 has 14 amino acids. The CDR3 loop is CATSDGGQNTEAFF. The CDR3 DNA reads TGTGCCACCAGTGACGGGGGGCAGAACACTGAAGCTTTCTTT.

This chain uses TRBV2 with TRBJ1-2; TRBD1 matches at 8 bases. CDR3 length: 14 amino acids. The germline gives CDR1 SNHLY, CDR2 FYNNEI. V dropped 5 bases and J dropped 6; count of bases not matched to a gene: 8. Written as DNA, the CDR3 is TGTGCCAGCAGTCTACAGGGGGTTAATCATGGCTACACCTTC. Protein sequence: CASSLQGVNHGYTF.

The chain recombines TRBV10-1 with TRBJ2-5; D perhaps matches TRBD2 (6 bases). Deletions cut 3 bases from V and 7 bases from J, with 24 bases between. The germline V gene encodes CDR1 WNHNN and CDR2 SYGVQD (reference sequence). The CDR3 sequence is 17 residues long. Here the CDR3 reads CASSESPGTQRGGTQYF. The CDR3 nucleotides read TGCGCCAGCAGTGAATCGCCCGGGACTCAACGCGGTGGGACCCAGTACTTC.

DNA for the CDR3: TGTGCCAGCAGTGAACCTCTAAGGGACAGACCTTGCACCTTC. The encoded protein is CASSEPLRDRPCTF. The J gene is TRBJ1-2, the V gene TRBV2; 7 bases map to TRBD1. The CDR3 totals 14 residues. Trimming took 2 bases from V and 13 from J; bases not matched to a gene: 13. Germline V gene data show CDR1 as SNHLY and CDR2 as FYNNEI.

About this clone itself: The sample contains more than one DNA sequence encoding this CDR3. The chain uses TRBV10-3 and TRBJ1-2, with TRBD1 matching 11 bases. Germline lookup yields CDR1 ENHRY and CDR2 SYGVKD. There are 14 residues in the CDR3. V trimming: 5 bases; J trimming: 4 bases; junction bases outside the gene matches: 3. In DNA, the CDR3 is TGTGCCATCAGTTCGGGACAGGGGGGCTATGGCTACACCTTC. Its translation is CAISSGQGGYGYTF.

The chain couples TRBV29-1 to TRBJ1-1; D is unresolved. V was clipped by 5 bases and J by 3 bases, with 13 bases between them. The germline gives CDR1 SQVTM, CDR2 ANQGSEA. The CDR3 has 13 amino acids. CDR3 region: CSVIGDGDTEAFF. CDR3 DNA sequence: TGCAGCGTTATCGGGGATGGGGACACTGAAGCTTTCTTT.

This chain links TRBV27 with TRBJ2-1; 10 bases match TRBD2. Germline lookup yields CDR1 MNHEY and CDR2 SMNVEV (reference sequence). The CDR3 spans 15 residues. With V trimmed by 8 bases and J by 3 bases, 7 bases remained unmatched. CDR3 sequence reads: CASGYGLADYNEQFF. In nucleotides, the CDR3 is TGTGCCAGCGGGTATGGACTAGCGGACTACAATGAGCAGTTCTTC.

V gene TRBV5-5 combines with J gene TRBJ1-1; weak D call: TRBD1 (6 bases). Germline lookup yields CDR1 SGHKS and CDR2 YYEKEE (reference sequence). Trimming left V 0 bases short and J 5 bases short, with 11 bases between. The CDR3 length is 14 residues. The CDR3 region is CASSLVTGSTEAFF. CDR3 nucleotide sequence: TGTGCCAGCAGCTTGGTCACAGGGTCGACTGAAGCTTTCTTT.

This rearrangement joins TRBV18 to TRBJ2-1, with D tentatively TRBD1 (5 bases). The CDR3 runs 14 residues. CDR1 is KGHSH and CDR2 is LQKENI in the germline V gene. The V and J ends lost 3 bases and 5 bases respectively, with 11 bases between them. The CDR3 nucleotides read TGTGCCAGCTCACCTCAACAGGATCACAATGAGCAGTTCTTC. Protein: CASSPQQDHNEQFF.

The chain carries TRBV6-4 and TRBJ2-3; 10 nucleotides align to TRBD1. The junction had 5 bases not matched to a gene; V was cut back by 4 bases and J by 1 base. Germline V lookup: CDR1 MRHNA, CDR2 SNTAGT. CDR3 size: 16 residues. The chain's CDR3 is CASSAGTGDGTDTQYF. The CDR3 nucleotides read TGTGCCAGCAGTGCCGGGACAGGGGATGGCACAGATACGCAGTATTTT.

This chain uses TRBV28 with TRBJ2-7; TRBD2 matches at 8 bases. The CDR3 covers 16 residues. Germline CDR1 reads MDHEN; CDR2 reads SYDVKM. Germline trimming cut 5 bases from V and 2 bases from J; bases unmatched to any gene: 11. The CDR3 sequence is CASSISPGLEAYEQYF. The CDR3, as DNA: TGTGCCAGCAGTATATCGCCGGGACTAGAAGCCTACGAGCAGTACTTC.

J is TRBJ2-1 and V is TRBV25-1, with 11 bases fitting TRBD2. CDR1 and CDR2 (germline): MGHDK, SYGVNS. V lost 0 bases and J lost 4; bases outside the gene matches: 5. The CDR3 extends over 17 amino acids. CDR3 in amino acids: CASSEYRLAGGYNEQFF. Written as DNA, the CDR3 is TGTGCCAGCAGTGAATATAGGCTAGCGGGAGGATACAATGAGCAGTTCTTC. Looking up the rest from reference TRBV25-1 and TRBJ2-1 gives the full variable domain: EADIYQTPRYLVIGTGKKITLECSQTMGHDKMYWYQQDPGMELHLIHYSYGVNSTEKGDLSSESTVSRIRTEHFPLTLESARPSHTSQYLCASSEYRLAGGYNEQFFGPGTRLTVL.

The rearrangement links TRBV9 to TRBJ2-7; 8 positions match TRBD2. With V trimmed by 3 bases and J by 0 bases, 2 bases remained unmatched. Germline V CDR1 and CDR2: SGDLS, YYNGEE. The CDR3 spans 14 residues. CDR3 in DNA: TGTGCCAGCAGCGAGCGGGGGAGCTCCTACGAGCAGTACTTC. Its protein is CASSERGSSYEQYF. The full variable domain, its missing parts supplied by reference TRBV9 and TRBJ2-7, is DSGVTQTPKHLITATGQRVTLRCSPRSGDLSVYWYQQSLDQGLQFLIQYYNGEERAKGNILERFSAQQFPDLHSELNLSSLELGDSALYFCASSERGSSYEQYFGPGTRLTVT.

The chain has TRBV18 and TRBJ1-1; TRBD1 agrees at 9 bases. CDR1 is KGHSH, CDR2 LQKENI, per germline. The CDR3 is 15 residues long. The trim removed 1 base at V and 0 bases at J, leaving 0 bases unmatched. The CDR3 region has the DNA TGTGCCAGCTCACCACGGACAGGGGTGAACACTGAAGCTTTCTTT. Translation: CASSPRTGVNTEAFF.

Written as DNA, the CDR3 is TGTGCCAGCAGCGTAGAGGCTAGCTCCTACGAGCAGTACTTC. It encodes CASSVEASSYEQYF. The gene calls are TRBV9 and TRBJ2-7; D remains ambiguous. CDR3 length: 14 amino acids. In germline, CDR1 is SGDLS, CDR2 YYNGEE. Trimming stripped 0 bases from V and 0 bases from J, with 7 bases between.

V usage is TRBV30 and J usage is TRBJ1-6; 8 nucleotides match TRBD1. V shed 8 bases and J 10 bases; nucleotides not matched to a gene: 7. Germline V gives CDR1 GTSNPN, CDR2 SVGIG (reference sequence). The CDR3 has 12 amino acids. The CDR3 DNA reads TGTGCCCTCGACAGGGGAGAGTCACCCCTCCACTTT. Translating it yields CALDRGESPLHF.